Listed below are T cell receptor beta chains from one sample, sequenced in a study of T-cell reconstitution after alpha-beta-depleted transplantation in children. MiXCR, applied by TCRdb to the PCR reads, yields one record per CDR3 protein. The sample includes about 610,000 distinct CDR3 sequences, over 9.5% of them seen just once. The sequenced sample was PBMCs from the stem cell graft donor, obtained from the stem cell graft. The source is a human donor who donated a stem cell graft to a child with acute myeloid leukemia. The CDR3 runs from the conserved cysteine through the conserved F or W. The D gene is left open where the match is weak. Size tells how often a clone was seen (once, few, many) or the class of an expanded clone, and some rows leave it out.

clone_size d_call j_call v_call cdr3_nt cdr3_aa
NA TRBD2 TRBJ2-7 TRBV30 TGTGCCTGCCGCATAGCGGGAGGGCCCTACGAGCAGTACTTC CACRIAGGPYEQYF
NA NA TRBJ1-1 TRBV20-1 TGCAGTGCTAGCTCCGGGGGCCTTGAAGCTTTCTTT CSASSGGLEAFF
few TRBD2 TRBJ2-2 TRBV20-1 TGCAGTGGTGTGATGGGACTAGCGGGAATAGGGGACACCGGGGAGCTGTTTTTT CSGVMGLAGIGDTGELFF
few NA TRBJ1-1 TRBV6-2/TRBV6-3 TGTGCCAGCAGTAAACCCCTCGACAGCGCGTCTGAAGCTTTCTTT CASSKPLDSASEAFF
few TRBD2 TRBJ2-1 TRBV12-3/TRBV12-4 TGTGCCAGCAGTTTAGTCGGACTAGCGGGTTTCTACAATGAGCAGTTCTTC CASSLVGLAGFYNEQFF
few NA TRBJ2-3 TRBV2 TGTGCCAGCATCACAGACACCGCTAGCACAGATACGCAGTATTTT CASITDTASTDTQYF
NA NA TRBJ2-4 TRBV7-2 TGTGCCAGCAGGCCCCCGTCAGCTGGCATTCAGTACTTC CASRPPSAGIQYF
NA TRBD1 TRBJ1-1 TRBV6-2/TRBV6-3 TGCGTTCAGGGGGCTGAAGCTTTCTTT CVQGAEAFF
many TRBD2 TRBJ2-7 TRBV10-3 TGTGCCTTCAGTGCCGGGGGGGACACGATCTACGAGCAGTACTTC CAFSAGGDTIYEQYF
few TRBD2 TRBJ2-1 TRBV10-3 TGTGCCATCAGCCCGGGACTAGTCCCTGGTGAGCAGTTCTTC CAISPGLVPGEQFF
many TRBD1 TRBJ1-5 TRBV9 TGTGCCAGCAGCCCTACAGGGGTGAATCAGCCCCAGCATTTT CASSPTGVNQPQHF
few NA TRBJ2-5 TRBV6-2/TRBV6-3 TGTGCCAGCAGTTACGGCTCCTCGGGGACCCAGTACTTC CASSYGSSGTQYF
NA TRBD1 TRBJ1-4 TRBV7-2 TGTGCCAGCAGCACTGACAGGGGGCCTCGGGAAAAACTGTTTTTT CASSTDRGPREKLFF
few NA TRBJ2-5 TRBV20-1 TGCAGTGCTTTGTCTAGTGTCCAAGAGACCCAGTACTTC CSALSSVQETQYF
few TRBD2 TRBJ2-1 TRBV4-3 TGCGCCAGCAGCCAAAGACCCCTAGCGGGAGTCGATGAGCAGTTCTTC CASSQRPLAGVDEQFF
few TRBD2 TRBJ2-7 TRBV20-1 TGCAGTGCTAGGGCAATAGCGGGAGGGCCCCTCGAGCAGTACTTC CSARAIAGGPLEQYF
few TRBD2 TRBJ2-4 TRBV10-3 TGTGCCATCAGACCGCTAGCGGGGAAAAACATTCAGTACTTC CAIRPLAGKNIQYF
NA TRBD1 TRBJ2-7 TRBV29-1 TGCAGCACCTTGGACAGGGCCTACGAGCAGTACTTC CSTLDRAYEQYF
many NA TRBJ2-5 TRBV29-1 TGCAGCGTTGTAGCAGGGAGAGAGACCCAGTACTTC CSVVAGRETQYF
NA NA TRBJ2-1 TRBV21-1 TGTGCCAGCCTGCCTAGAAGGGCTACGGGGTACAATGAGCAGTTCTTC CASLPRRATGYNEQFF
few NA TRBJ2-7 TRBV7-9 TGTGCCAGCAGCTTAGAAGAGCTAGCCAACGAGCAGTACTTC CASSLEELANEQYF
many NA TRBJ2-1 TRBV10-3 TGTGCCATCACGCCTACTCAAAGCAGTGAGCAGTTCTTC CAITPTQSSEQFF
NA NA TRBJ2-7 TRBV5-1 TGCGCCAGCAGCCCGGAATTGACAGTTGCCTACGAGCAGTACTTC CASSPELTVAYEQYF
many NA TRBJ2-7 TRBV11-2 TGTGCCAGCAGCTGGGAGAGGGACCTTCTTTACTACGAGCAGTACTTC CASSWERDLLYYEQYF
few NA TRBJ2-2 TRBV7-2 TGTGCCAGCAGCTTAGGGTATGGGGAGCTGTTTTTT CASSLGYGELFF
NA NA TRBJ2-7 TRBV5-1 TGCGCCAGCAGCCCCGGGGGCGGGAGAGGATACGAGCAGTACTTC CASSPGGGRGYEQYF
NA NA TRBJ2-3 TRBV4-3 TGCGCCAGCAGCCAGTCACTAGTTTCAGATACGCAGTATTTT CASSQSLVSDTQYF
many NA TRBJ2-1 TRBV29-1 TGCAGCGTGACCGTCGCGGACCTATACAATGAGCAGTTCTTC CSVTVADLYNEQFF
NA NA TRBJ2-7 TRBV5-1 TGCGCCAGCAGCTTGGGAAGTGGGACCCCCTACGAGCAGTACTTC CASSLGSGTPYEQYF
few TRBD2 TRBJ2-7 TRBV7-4 TGTGCCAGCAGCTTTTTAGCCGGACTAGCGGGAACAGAGCAGTACTTC CASSFLAGLAGTEQYF
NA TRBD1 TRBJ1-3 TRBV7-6 TGTGCCAGCAGCTTTGCACGACAGGGCTCTGGAAACACCATATATTTT CASSFARQGSGNTIYF
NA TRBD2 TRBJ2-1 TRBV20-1 TGCAGTGCCAACCGGATCACTAGCGGGAGCTCCTACAATGAGCAGTTCTTC CSANRITSGSSYNEQFF
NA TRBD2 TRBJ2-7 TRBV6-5 TGTGCCAGCAGTTCTCGGACTAGTAAGAGCGGGTACGAGCAGTACTTC CASSSRTSKSGYEQYF
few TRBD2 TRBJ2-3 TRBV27 TGTGCCAGCAGCGCCCTAGCGGGAGGTTTCCATACGCAGTATTTT CASSALAGGFHTQYF
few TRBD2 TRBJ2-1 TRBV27 TGTGCCAGCAGGCAGGGACTAGCGGGAGTAAGGCAGTTCTTC CASRQGLAGVRQFF
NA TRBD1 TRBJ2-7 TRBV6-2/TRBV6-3 TGTGCCAGCAGTACCGGACAGGGTCCGGTATCCTACGAGCAGTACTTC CASSTGQGPVSYEQYF
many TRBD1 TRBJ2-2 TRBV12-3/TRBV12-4 TGTGCCAGCAGCCGGAGGACAGGGTTGAACACCGGGGAGCTGTTTTTT CASSRRTGLNTGELFF
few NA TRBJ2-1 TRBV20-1 TGCAGGCCTGAAACGGGAGCCCAGGGGTCCTACAATGAGCAGTTCTTC CRPETGAQGSYNEQFF
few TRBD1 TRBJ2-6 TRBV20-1 TGCAGTGCTAGTACCAGGACAGGGGGTTCTGGGGCCAACGTCCTGACTTTC CSASTRTGGSGANVLTF
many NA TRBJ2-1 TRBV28 TGTGCCAGCAGTTTACCCCACCGAGGCGGGACCCAGTTCTTC CASSLPHRGGTQFF
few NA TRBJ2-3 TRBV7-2 TGTGCCAGCAGCCCAAACTCGGGTGGCACAGATACGCAGTATTTT CASSPNSGGTDTQYF
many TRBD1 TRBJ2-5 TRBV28 TGTGCCAGCAGTTCTGGGACAGGGGGCTATGAGACCCAGTACTTC CASSSGTGGYETQYF
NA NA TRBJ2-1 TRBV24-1 TGTGCCACCAGTGATCGACAGCCCGGACACTCTTACAATGAGCAGTTCTTC CATSDRQPGHSYNEQFF
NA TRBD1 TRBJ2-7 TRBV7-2 TGTGCCAGCAGCGAATCGACAGGGACCTCCTACGAGCAGTACTTC CASSESTGTSYEQYF
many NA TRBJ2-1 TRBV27 TGTGCCAGCAGTTTATATGGCGGAGGTGAGCAGTTCTTC CASSLYGGGEQFF
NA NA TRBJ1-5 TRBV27 TGTGCCAGCAGGCTATCCTCTGGGAATAGCAATCAGCCCCAGCATTTT CASRLSSGNSNQPQHF
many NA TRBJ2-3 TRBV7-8 TGTGCCAGCAGCTTACGGCCACCCGGTACGCAGTATTTT CASSLRPPGTQYF
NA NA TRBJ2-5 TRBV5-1 TGCGCCAGCAGCTCCTGGGCCAGGCCAGAGACCCAGTACTTC CASSSWARPETQYF
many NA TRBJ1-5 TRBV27 TGTGCCAGCAGATTGGGGACGGCCTACAATCAGCCCCAGCATTTT CASRLGTAYNQPQHF
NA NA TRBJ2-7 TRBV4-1 TGCGCCAGCAGCCAAGAGGCGGGAAAAACCTACGAGCAGTACTTC CASSQEAGKTYEQYF
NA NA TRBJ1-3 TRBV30 TGTGCCTGGCGGGACAATCCGGGAAACACCATATATTTT CAWRDNPGNTIYF
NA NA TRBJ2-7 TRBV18 TGTGCCAGCAACCGACAGTCCTCCTACGAGCAGTACTTC CASNRQSSYEQYF
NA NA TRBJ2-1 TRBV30 TGTGCCTGGAGTCCCTTTCTGGATGAGCAGTTCTTC CAWSPFLDEQFF